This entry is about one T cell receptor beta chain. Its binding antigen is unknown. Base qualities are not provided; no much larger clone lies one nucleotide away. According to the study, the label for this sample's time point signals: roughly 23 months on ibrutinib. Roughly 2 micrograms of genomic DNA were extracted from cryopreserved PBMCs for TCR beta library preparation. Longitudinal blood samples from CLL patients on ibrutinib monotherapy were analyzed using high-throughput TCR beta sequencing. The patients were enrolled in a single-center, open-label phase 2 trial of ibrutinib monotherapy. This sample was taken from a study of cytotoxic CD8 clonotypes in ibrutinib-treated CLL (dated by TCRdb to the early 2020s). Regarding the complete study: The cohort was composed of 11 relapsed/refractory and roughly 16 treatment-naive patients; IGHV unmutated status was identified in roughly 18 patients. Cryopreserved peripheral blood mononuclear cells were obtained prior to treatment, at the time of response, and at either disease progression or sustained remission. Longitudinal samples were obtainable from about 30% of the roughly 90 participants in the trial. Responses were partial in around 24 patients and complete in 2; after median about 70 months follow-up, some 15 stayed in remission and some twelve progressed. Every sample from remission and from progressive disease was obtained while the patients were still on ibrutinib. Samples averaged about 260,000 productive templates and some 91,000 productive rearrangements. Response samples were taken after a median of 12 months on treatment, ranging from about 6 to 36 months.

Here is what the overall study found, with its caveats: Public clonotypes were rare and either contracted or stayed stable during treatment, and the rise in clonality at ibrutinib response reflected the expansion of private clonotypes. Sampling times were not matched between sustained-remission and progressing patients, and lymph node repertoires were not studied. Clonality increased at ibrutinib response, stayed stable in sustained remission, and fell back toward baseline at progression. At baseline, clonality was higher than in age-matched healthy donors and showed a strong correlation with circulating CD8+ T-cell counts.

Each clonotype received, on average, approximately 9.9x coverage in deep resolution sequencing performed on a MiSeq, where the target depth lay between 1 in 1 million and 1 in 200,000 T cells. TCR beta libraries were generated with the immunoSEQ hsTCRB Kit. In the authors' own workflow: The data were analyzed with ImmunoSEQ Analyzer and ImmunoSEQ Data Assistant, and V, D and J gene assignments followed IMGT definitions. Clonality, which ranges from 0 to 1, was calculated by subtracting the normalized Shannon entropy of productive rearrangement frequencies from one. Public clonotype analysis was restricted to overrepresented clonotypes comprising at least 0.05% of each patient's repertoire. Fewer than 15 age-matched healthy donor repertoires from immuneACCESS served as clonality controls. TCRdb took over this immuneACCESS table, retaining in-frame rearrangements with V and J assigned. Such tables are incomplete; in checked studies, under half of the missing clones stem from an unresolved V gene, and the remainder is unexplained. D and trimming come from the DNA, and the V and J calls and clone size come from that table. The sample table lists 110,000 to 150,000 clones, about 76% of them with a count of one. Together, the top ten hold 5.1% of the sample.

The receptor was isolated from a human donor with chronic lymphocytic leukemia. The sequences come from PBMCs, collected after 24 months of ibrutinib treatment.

The CDR3 corresponds to CASQGSGNTIYF. The bases read TGCGCCAGCCAGGGGTCTGGAAACACCATATATTTT. The sequence is built from TRBV5-1 and TRBJ1-3; TRBD1 is a possible D gene, resting on 6 matching bases. The trim is 7 bases for V and 1 base for J, with a gap of 6 bases between the germline ends. From the germline V gene, CDR1 is SGHRS and CDR2 is YFSETQ. The CDR3 numbers 12 residues from cysteine through phenylalanine. The CDR3 DNA has 36 bases and is translated from base 1.